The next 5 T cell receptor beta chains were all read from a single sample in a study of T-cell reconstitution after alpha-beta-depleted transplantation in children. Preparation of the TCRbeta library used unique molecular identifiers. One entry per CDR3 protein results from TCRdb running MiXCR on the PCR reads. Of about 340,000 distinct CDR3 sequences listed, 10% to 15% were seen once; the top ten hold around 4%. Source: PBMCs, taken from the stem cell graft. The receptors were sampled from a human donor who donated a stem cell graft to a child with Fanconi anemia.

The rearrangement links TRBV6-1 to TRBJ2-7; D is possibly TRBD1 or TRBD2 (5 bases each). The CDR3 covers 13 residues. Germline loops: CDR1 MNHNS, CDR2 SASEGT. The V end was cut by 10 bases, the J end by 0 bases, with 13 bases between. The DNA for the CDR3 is TGTGCCACAACGGACACTAGCTCCTACGAGCAGTACTTC. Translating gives CATTDTSSYEQYF.

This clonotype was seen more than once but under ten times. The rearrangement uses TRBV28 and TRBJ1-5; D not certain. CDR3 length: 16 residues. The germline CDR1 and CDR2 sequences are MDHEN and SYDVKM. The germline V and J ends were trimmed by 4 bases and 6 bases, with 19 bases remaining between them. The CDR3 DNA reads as TGTGCCAGCAGTTCCCCTTGGCTTGTGGAGGGTCAGCCCCAGCATTTT. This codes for CASSSPWLVEGQPQHF. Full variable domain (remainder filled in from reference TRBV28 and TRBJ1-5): DVKVTQSSRYLVKRTGEKVFLECVQDMDHENMFWYRQDPGLGLRLIYFSYDVKMKEKGDIPEGYSVSREKKERFSLILESASTNQTSMYLCASSSPWLVEGQPQHFGDGTRLSIL.

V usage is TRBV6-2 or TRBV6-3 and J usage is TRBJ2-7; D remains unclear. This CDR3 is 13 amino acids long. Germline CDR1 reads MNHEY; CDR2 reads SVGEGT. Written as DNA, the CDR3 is TGTGCCAGCAGTTACGACACCTCCCACGAGCAGTACGTC. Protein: CASSYDTSHEQYV.

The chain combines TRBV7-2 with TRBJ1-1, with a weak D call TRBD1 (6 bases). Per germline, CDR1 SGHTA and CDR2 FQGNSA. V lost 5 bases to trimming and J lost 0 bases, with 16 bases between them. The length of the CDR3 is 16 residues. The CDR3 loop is CASSPNSRTVNTEAFF. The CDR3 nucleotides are TGTGCCAGCAGCCCTAATAGTAGGACAGTGAACACTGAAGCTTTCTTT.

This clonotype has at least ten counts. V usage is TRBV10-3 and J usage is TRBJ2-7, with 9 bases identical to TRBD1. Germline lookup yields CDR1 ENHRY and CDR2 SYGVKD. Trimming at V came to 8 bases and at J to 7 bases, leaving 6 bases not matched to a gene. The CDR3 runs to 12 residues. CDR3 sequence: CAISRTGDEQYV. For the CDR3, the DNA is TGTGCCATCTCAAGGACAGGGGATGAGCAGTACGTC.